The present TCR beta chain was sequenced within a study of blood T cell repertoires in COVID-19. In the study overall: The United States, Italy and Spain supplied acute and convalescent COVID-19 samples.

The trim removed 5 bases at V and 3 bases at J, leaving 7 bases unmatched. Germline V lookup: CDR1 MNHNY, CDR2 SVGAGI (reference sequence). CDR3 length equals 15 residues. Per the original data handling: It was from reference gene primer amplification that nucleated cell counts were estimated. The method was immunoSEQ multiplex PCR; TCRdb's version includes in-frame clones alone and lacks a portion of them. From that table come the V and J calls and clone size; the DNA was used to work out D and trimming. Found here are fewer than 200,000 clones, around four fifths of them singletons; the top ten hold 3.7%.

The sequencing input was peripheral blood. The clonotype was recovered from an elderly woman with acute or convalescent COVID-19. The rearrangement joins TRBV6-6 to TRBJ1-5, with 7 bases lining up with TRBD1. DNA for the CDR3: TGTGCCAGCAGTCAGACAGGGATGGTCAATCAGCCCCAGCATTTT. Translating gives CASSQTGMVNQPQHF.